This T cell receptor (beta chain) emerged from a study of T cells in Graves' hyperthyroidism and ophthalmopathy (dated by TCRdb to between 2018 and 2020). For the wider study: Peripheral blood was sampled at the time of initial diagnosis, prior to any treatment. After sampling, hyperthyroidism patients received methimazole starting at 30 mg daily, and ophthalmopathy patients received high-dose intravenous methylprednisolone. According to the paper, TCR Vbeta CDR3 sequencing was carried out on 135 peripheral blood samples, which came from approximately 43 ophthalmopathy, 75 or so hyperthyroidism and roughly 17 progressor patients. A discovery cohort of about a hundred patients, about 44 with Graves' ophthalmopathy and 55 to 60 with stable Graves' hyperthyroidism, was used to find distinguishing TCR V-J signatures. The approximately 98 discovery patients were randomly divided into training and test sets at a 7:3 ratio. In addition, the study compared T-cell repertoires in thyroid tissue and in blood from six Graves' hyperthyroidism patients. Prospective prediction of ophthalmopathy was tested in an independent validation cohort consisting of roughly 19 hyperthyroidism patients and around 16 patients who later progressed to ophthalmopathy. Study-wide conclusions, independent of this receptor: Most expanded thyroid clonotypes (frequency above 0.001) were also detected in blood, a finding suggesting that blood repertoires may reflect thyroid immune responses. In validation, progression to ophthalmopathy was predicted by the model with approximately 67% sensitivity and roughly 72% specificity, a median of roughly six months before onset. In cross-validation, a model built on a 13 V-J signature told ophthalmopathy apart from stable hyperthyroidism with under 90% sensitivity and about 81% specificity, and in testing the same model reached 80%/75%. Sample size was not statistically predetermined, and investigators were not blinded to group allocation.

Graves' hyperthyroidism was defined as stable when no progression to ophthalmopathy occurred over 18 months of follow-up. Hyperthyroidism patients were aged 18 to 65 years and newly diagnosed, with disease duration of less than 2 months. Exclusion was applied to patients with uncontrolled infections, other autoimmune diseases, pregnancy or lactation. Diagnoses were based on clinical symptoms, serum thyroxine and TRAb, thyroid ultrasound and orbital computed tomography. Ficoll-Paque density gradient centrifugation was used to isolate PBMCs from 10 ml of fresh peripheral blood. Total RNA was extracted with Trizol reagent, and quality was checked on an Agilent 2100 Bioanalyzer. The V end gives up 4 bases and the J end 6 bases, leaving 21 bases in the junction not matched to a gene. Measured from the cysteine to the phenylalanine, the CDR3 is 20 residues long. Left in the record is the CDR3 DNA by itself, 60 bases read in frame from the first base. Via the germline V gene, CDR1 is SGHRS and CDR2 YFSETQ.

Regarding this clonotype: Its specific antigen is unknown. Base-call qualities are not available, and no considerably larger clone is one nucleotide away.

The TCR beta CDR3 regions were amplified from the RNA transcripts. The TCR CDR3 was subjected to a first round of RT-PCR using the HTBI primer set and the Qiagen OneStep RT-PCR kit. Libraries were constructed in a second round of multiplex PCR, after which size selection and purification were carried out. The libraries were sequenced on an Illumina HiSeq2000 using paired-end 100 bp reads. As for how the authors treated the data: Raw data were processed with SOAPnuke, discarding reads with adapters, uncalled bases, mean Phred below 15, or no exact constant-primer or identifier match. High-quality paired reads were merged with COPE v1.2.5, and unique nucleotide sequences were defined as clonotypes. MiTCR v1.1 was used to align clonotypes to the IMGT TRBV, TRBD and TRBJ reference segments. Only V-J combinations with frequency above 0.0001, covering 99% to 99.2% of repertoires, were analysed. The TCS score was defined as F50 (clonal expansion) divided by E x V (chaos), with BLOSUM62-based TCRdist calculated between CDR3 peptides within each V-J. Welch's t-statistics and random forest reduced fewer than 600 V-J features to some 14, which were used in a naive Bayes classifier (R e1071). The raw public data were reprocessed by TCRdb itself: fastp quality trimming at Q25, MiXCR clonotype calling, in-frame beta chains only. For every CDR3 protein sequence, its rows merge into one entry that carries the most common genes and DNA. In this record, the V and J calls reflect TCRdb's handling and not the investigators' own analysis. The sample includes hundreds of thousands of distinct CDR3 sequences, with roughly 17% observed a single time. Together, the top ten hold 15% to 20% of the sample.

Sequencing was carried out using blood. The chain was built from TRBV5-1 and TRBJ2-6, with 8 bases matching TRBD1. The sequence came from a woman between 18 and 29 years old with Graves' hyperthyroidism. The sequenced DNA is TGCGCCAGCAGCAGATCGGACAGGGCACCTGTCCCTCTGGCGGCCAACGTCCTGACTTTC. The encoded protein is CASSRSDRAPVPLAANVLTF.